One and the same sample provided the 24 T cell receptor beta chains below, sequenced in a study of T cell repertoires in cytomegalovirus infection. What these receptors recognize is not known. Each CDR3 protein gets one entry after TCRdb re-called the reads with MiXCR. The sample lists roughly 990,000 distinct CDR3 sequences, roughly 30% seen once, with roughly 13% in the top ten. Sequenced material: cultured CD8+ T cells from PBMCs, taken from culture after CMV antigen stimulation. All receptors come from a human donor in good health (CMV status not recorded). Some clones in this sample may be carry-over from other donors' samples.

J is TRBJ2-1 and V is TRBV7-2; no clear D. Germline V gene lookup returns CDR1 SGHTA and CDR2 FQGNSA. The CDR3 covers 15 residues. V lost 2 bases, J lost 3 bases, and 11 bases lay in between. This CDR3 reads CASSLMGTLYNEQFF. Written as DNA, the CDR3 is TGTGCCAGCAGCTTAATGGGAACCCTCTACAATGAGCAGTTCTTC.

The genes are TRBV12-3 or TRBV12-4 and TRBJ1-3, with D tentatively TRBD1 (5 bases). Trimming removed 7 bases from V and 0 bases from J, with 13 bases in between. The CDR3 covers 15 residues. The CDR3 protein is CASNGATLSGNTIYF. In DNA form, the CDR3 reads TGTGCCAGCAATGGGGCTACTCTCTCTGGAAACACCATATATTTT.

The genes are TRBV6-1 and TRBJ2-4; 8 nucleotides line up with TRBD1. The CDR3 extends over 16 amino acids. V was pared by 6 bases and J by 1 base, with 8 bases of the junction left unmatched. Germline-derived CDR1 and CDR2 are MNHNS and SASEGT. CDR3 DNA: TGTGCCAGCAGAGAACGACAGGGGCGCGCCAAAAACATTCAGTACTTC. Amino acid sequence: CASRERQGRAKNIQYF.

This chain joins TRBV13 and TRBJ1-1, with a possible D match to TRBD1 (6 bases). V was shortened by 0 bases and J by 7 bases, with 9 bases between the two germline ends. The CDR3 sequence is 13 residues long. Germline V gene data show CDR1 as PRHDT and CDR2 as FYEKMQ (reference sequence). The CDR3 sequence is CASSLGNRVEAFF. CDR3 in DNA: TGTGCCAGCAGCTTAGGTAACAGGGTTGAAGCTTTCTTT.

The rearrangement joins TRBV4-3 to TRBJ2-2; 8 nucleotides match TRBD1. The V gene's germline CDR1 is LGHNA and CDR2 YSLEER. The CDR3 spans 18 residues. With V trimmed by 2 bases and J by 4 bases, 12 bases remained unmatched. The CDR3 DNA sequence: TGCGCCAGCAGCCAAAACCTCCAAACCGGGACAGGCACCGGGGAGCTGTTTTTT. The encoded protein is CASSQNLQTGTGTGELFF.

This sequence joins TRBV7-8 and TRBJ2-5; perhaps TRBD1 as D (5 bases). CDR1 and CDR2 (germline): SGHVS, FQNEAQ. The CDR3 length is 15 residues. The ends were cut back, 3 bases at V and 3 bases at J, with 14 bases in the middle. CDR3 loop: CASSFLEDKEETQYF. In DNA, the CDR3 is TGTGCCAGCAGCTTTTTAGAGGACAAGGAAGAGACCCAGTACTTC.

Many counts were recorded for this clonotype. The chain carries TRBV6-5 and TRBJ2-7; 11 bases are a match to TRBD2. CDR3 length: 16 amino acids. V was pared by 4 bases and J by 0 bases, with 5 bases of the junction left unmatched. Per germline, CDR1 MNHEY and CDR2 SVGAGI. As DNA, the CDR3 is TGTGCCAGCAGTTTGGCTAGCGGGGGGACCTCCTACGAGCAGTACTTC. This codes for CASSLASGGTSYEQYF.

This clonotype was counted between two and nine times. V usage is TRBV6-2 or TRBV6-3 and J usage is TRBJ2-3, with 8 bases lining up with TRBD2. The CDR3 runs to 18 residues. In germline, CDR1 is MNHEY, CDR2 SVGEGT. The V gene end was trimmed by 0 bases and the J gene end by 6 bases; junction bases not matched to a gene: 14. CDR3 coding DNA: TGTGCCAGCAGTTACTCCCCCCTTAGCGGGGAGGGGGAGGATACGCAGTATTTT. Translated, it gives CASSYSPLSGEGEDTQYF.

The chain has TRBV15 and TRBJ2-1; D may be TRBD2 (7 bases). CDR3 size: 18 residues. V lost 4 bases and J lost 4, with 23 bases in between. CDR1 and CDR2 from the germline V gene are LNHNV and YYDKDF (reference sequence). The CDR3 DNA sequence: TGTGCCACCAGCATGGTTTACGGGGGGCCAACACATTACAATGAGCAGTTCTTC. Its protein is CATSMVYGGPTHYNEQFF.

A few counts support this clonotype. The V and J genes are TRBV29-1 and TRBJ1-1; no firm D call. The CDR3 has 13 residues. Trimming pared 7 bases from V and 0 bases from J, leaving 12 bases between. CDR1 and CDR2 from the germline V gene are SQVTM and ANQGSEA. CDR3 bases: TGCAGCGCAGCCCCCAGGATGAACACTGAAGCTTTCTTT. This sequence encodes CSAAPRMNTEAFF.

This clonotype was seen many times. The chain uses TRBV7-2 and TRBJ2-5, with D possibly matching TRBD2 (5 bases). CDR3 size: 15 residues. Trimming left V 1 base short and J 2 bases short, with 11 bases between. From germline, CDR1 is SGHTA and CDR2 FQGNSA. CDR3 DNA: TGTGCCAGCAGCTTAGTTGACGGGGAACAAGAGACCCAGTACTTC. As protein: CASSLVDGEQETQYF.

V is TRBV7-9 and J is TRBJ2-7; D could derive from TRBD1 or TRBD2 (5 bases each). The germline CDR1 and CDR2 sequences are SEHNR and FQNEAQ (reference sequence). The CDR3 is made up of 15 amino acids. V lost 5 bases and J lost 0, with 14 bases in between. The CDR3: CASSPQRGSSYEQYF. CDR3 bases: TGTGCCAGCAGCCCTCAGAGGGGCTCCTCCTACGAGCAGTACTTC.

The V call is TRBV6-6, the J call TRBJ1-4, with D tentatively TRBD1 (6 bases). The CDR3 is 20 residues long. V gave up 1 base and J gave up 0 bases, with 21 bases separating them. Germline CDR1 MNHNY, CDR2 SVGAGI (reference sequence). In DNA form, the CDR3 reads TGTGCCAGCAGTTACTTTTTTGGGTGGAGACAGGTCGCAACTAATGAAAAACTGTTTTTT. It codes for CASSYFFGWRQVATNEKLFF.

A word on this clonotype: The junction differs from germline at one of its ends, possibly a read error. This chain joins TRBV27 and TRBJ2-3; D is possibly TRBD2 (6 bases). The CDR3 consists of 16 residues. CDR1 and CDR2 (germline): MNHEY, SMNVEV (reference sequence). The chain's CDR3 is CGSTPLGGRATDTQYF. CDR3 in DNA: TGTGGCAGCACTCCACTCGGGGGTCGGGCCACAGATACGCAGTATTTT.

This clonotype was picked up a small number of times. The chain uses TRBV7-2 and TRBJ2-3; TRBD1 matches at 7 bases. The CDR3 runs to 17 residues. J gave up 3 bases and V 1 base, and 10 bases lay outside the gene matches. In germline, CDR1 is SGHTA, CDR2 FQGNSA. For the CDR3, the DNA is TGTGCCAGCAGCTTAGGAGGTAGGGGACAGCCTACAGATACGCAGTATTTT. Its translation: CASSLGGRGQPTDTQYF.

In this sample, this clonotype turned up many times. V gene TRBV7-6 combines with J gene TRBJ2-7; D is possibly TRBD2 (6 bases). V gave up 4 bases and J gave up 1 base, with 11 bases separating them. Germline loops: CDR1 SGHVS, CDR2 FNYEAQ. The CDR3 length is 14 residues. CDR3 sequence reads: CASSSEGRSYEQYF. In DNA form, the CDR3 reads TGTGCCAGCAGCTCCGAGGGGAGGTCCTACGAGCAGTACTTC. Full variable domain (missing parts from reference TRBV7-6 and TRBJ2-7): GAGVSQSPRYKVTKRGQDVALRCDPISGHVSLYWYRQALGQGPEFLTYFNYEAQQDKSGLPNDRFSAERPEGSISTLTIQRTEQRDSAMYRCASSSEGRSYEQYFGPGTRLTVT.

This clonotype was picked up many times. This chain links TRBV7-8 with TRBJ2-6; D gene uncertain. V was cut by 0 bases and J by 3 bases, with 6 bases left in between. The CDR3 runs 15 residues. Germline CDR1 reads SGHVS; CDR2 reads FQNEAQ. As DNA, the CDR3 is TGTGCCAGCAGCTTAGCTATGGGTGGGGCCAACGTCCTGACTTTC. This translates into CASSLAMGGANVLTF. The variable domain in full, with the rest retrieved from reference TRBV7-8 and TRBJ2-6, is GAGVSQSPRYKVAKRGQDVALRCDPISGHVSLFWYQQALGQGPEFLTYFQNEAQLDKSGLPSDRFFAERPEGSVSTLKIQRTQQEDSAVYLCASSLAMGGANVLTFGAGSRLTVL.

CDR3 in DNA: TGTGCCAGCAGCCCCTGGACAGGACTCTACGAGCAGTACTTC. It encodes CASSPWTGLYEQYF. The chain recombines TRBV5-5 with TRBJ2-7; TRBD1 agrees at 7 bases. The germline gives CDR1 SGHKS, CDR2 YYEKEE (reference sequence). The CDR3 runs 14 residues. The V gene end was trimmed by 4 bases and the J gene end by 3 bases; junction bases not matched to a gene: 7.

V usage is TRBV29-1 and J usage is TRBJ2-2, with D uncertain. The CDR3 spans 13 residues. Trimming left V 3 bases short and J 4 bases short, with 9 bases between. CDR1 and CDR2 from the germline V gene are SQVTM and ANQGSEA. CDR3 loop: CSVDVRSTGELFF. Written as DNA, the CDR3 is TGCAGCGTTGATGTGAGGAGCACCGGGGAGCTGTTTTTT.

This clonotype was seen a few times. This chain joins TRBV7-9 and TRBJ2-2, with unresolved D. The germline V gene has CDR1 SEHNR and CDR2 FQNEAQ (reference sequence). The CDR3 spans 18 residues. V was cut by 4 bases and J by 1 base, with 19 bases left in between. DNA for the CDR3: TGTGCCAGCAGCTCCTGGGCCCAACCTTCAAGGAACACCGGGGAGCTGTTTTTT. It translates to CASSSWAQPSRNTGELFF. The variable domain in full, completed from reference TRBV7-9 and TRBJ2-2, reads DTGVSQNPRHKITKRGQNVTFRCDPISEHNRLYWYRQTLGQGPEFLTYFQNEAQLEKSRLLSDRFSAERPKGSFSTLEIQRTEQGDSAMYLCASSSWAQPSRNTGELFFGEGSRLTVL.

V and J are TRBV4-3 and TRBJ1-2; D remains ambiguous. With 0 bases removed from V and 4 bases from J, the gap between germline ends came to 24 bases. In germline, CDR1 is LGHNA, CDR2 YSLEER. The CDR3 consists of 19 residues. The CDR3: CASSQEAIGSVTSRYGYTF. The CDR3 nucleotides read TGCGCCAGCAGCCAAGAGGCGATCGGGAGTGTAACTTCTCGCTATGGCTACACCTTC.

The V call is TRBV7-9, the J call TRBJ2-1, with 12 bases aligning to TRBD2. The CDR3 contains 18 residues. CDR1 and CDR2 (germline): SEHNR, FQNEAQ (reference sequence). The J segment lost 7 bases and the V segment lost 1 base, leaving 11 bases of the junction unmatched. The CDR3 bases are TGTGCCAGCAGCTTAGATCGCGGGCTAGCGGGGGGGCTTAATGAGCAGTTCTTC. Residues: CASSLDRGLAGGLNEQFF.

As concerns this clonotype: This may be a read error, as it is one base from a much larger clone. The chain couples TRBV7-6 to TRBJ1-1, with no clear D. This CDR3 comprises 15 residues. Per the germline V gene, CDR1 is SGHVS and CDR2 is FNYEAQ. The DNA of the CDR3 is TGTGCCAGCAGCTTAGAACAGAGCGCGAACGCTGAAGCTTTCTTT. Protein sequence: CASSLEQSANAEAFF. The variable domain in full, with the rest retrieved from reference TRBV7-6 and TRBJ1-1, is GAGVSQSPRYKVTKRGQDVALRCDPISGHVSLYWYRQALGQGPEFLTYFNYEAQQDKSGLPNDRFSAERPEGSISTLTIQRTEQRDSAMYRCASSLEQSANAEAFFGQGTRLTVV.

In its sample, this clonotype was seen a few times. CDR3 coding DNA: TGTGCCAGCAGTAAAACTCCCGGGACAGGGAACGAGCAGTACTTC. Its protein is CASSKTPGTGNEQYF. V and J are TRBV6-1 and TRBJ2-7, with 9 bases matching TRBD1. CDR3 length: 15 amino acids. V shed 5 bases, J shed 5 bases, and the junction held 10 bases outside the gene matches. Germline V gene sequence: CDR1 MNHNS, CDR2 SASEGT.